One sample yielded the 32 T cell receptor beta chains listed below, sequenced in a study of cytotoxic CD8 clonotypes in ibrutinib-treated CLL. The assay was immunoSEQ multiplex PCR, and TCRdb's table has in-frame clones only and misses some. Of about 68,000 clones listed, just over 90% are singletons. The sample consisted of PBMCs, taken after 12 months of ibrutinib treatment. The receptors here all came from a human donor with chronic lymphocytic leukemia.

V usage is TRBV4-3 and J usage is TRBJ2-3, with 12 bases matching TRBD2. The germline CDR1 and CDR2 sequences are LGHNA and YSLEER. This CDR3 is 19 amino acids long. Germline trimming cut 0 bases from V and 2 bases from J; bases unmatched to any gene: 9. The CDR3 sequence: CASSQDRTSGTPYTDTQYF. CDR3 sequence (DNA): TGCGCCAGCAGCCAAGATCGGACTAGCGGGACCCCTTACACAGATACGCAGTATTTT.

This clone came up once. J is TRBJ2-7 and V is TRBV7-9, with 10 positions matching TRBD1. J gave up 6 bases and V 3 bases, and 5 bases lay outside the gene matches. This CDR3 contains 14 residues. The germline gives CDR1 SEHNR, CDR2 FQNEAQ (reference sequence). CDR3: CASSFRDRGVEQYF. The CDR3 coding sequence is TGTGCCAGCAGCTTTCGGGACAGGGGTGTCGAGCAGTACTTC. Complete variable domain (other parts from reference TRBV7-9 and TRBJ2-7): DTGVSQNPRHKITKRGQNVTFRCDPISEHNRLYWYRQTLGQGPEFLTYFQNEAQLEKSRLLSDRFSAERPKGSFSTLEIQRTEQGDSAMYLCASSFRDRGVEQYFGPGTRLTVT.

This clone was seen more than once but under ten times. The CDR3: CASSPDTYEQYF. In DNA, the CDR3 is TGTGCCAGCAGTCCGGATACCTACGAGCAGTACTTC. The chain is built from TRBV2 and TRBJ2-7, with unresolved D. Germline CDR1 is SNHLY and CDR2 is FYNNEI. This CDR3 comprises 12 residues. The V gene lost 5 bases and the J gene lost 2 bases, with 7 bases spanning the gap.

This clone was detected once. The V gene is TRBV19, the J gene TRBJ2-7; D is unresolved. V was pared by 3 bases and J by 3 bases, with 15 bases between. This CDR3 comprises 15 residues. Germline CDR1 reads LNHDA; CDR2 reads SQIVND (reference sequence). CDR3 protein: CASSISRWVYYEQYF. Written as DNA, the CDR3 is TGTGCCAGTAGTATTAGTAGGTGGGTTTACTACGAGCAGTACTTC.

This chain connects TRBV19 to TRBJ2-5; TRBD1 is a possible D gene (5 bases). Germline CDR1 LNHDA, CDR2 SQIVND (reference sequence). The CDR3 has 12 amino acids. Trimming shortened V by 4 bases and J by 3 bases, and 6 bases separated the two germline ends. The CDR3 region has the DNA TGTGCCAGTAGTAGCAGGGAAGAGACCCAGTACTTC. Residues: CASSSREETQYF.

In regard to this clone: This specimen includes other DNA sequences encoding the same CDR3. The rearrangement uses TRBV4-1 and TRBJ2-7; 13 positions match TRBD2. Trimming at V came to 1 base and at J to 2 bases, leaving 8 bases not matched to a gene. CDR3 size: 18 residues. Looked up from germline, CDR1 is MGHRA and CDR2 is YSYEKL. CDR3 sequence (DNA): TGCGCCAGCAGCCAAGGGGAAGCACTAGCGGGAGGGCCCTACGAGCAGTACTTC. Amino acids: CASSQGEALAGGPYEQYF.

The V call is TRBV2, the J call TRBJ1-1, with D possibly being TRBD1 (6 bases). Germline V gene data show CDR1 as SNHLY and CDR2 as FYNNEI. V lost 6 bases, J lost 5 bases, and 16 bases lay in between. CDR3 length: 14 residues. In DNA, the CDR3 is TGTGCCAGCAGCCAGTACAGGGAAGGGACTGAAGCTTTCTTT. Amino acid sequence: CASSQYREGTEAFF.

This clone came up once. This chain joins TRBV6-5 and TRBJ2-1; TRBD2 matches 12 bases. Trimming at V came to 8 bases and at J to 5 bases, leaving 7 bases not matched to a gene. The CDR3 is 15 amino acids. CDR1 and CDR2 from the germline V gene are MNHEY and SVGAGI. This chain's CDR3 is CASSIRLAGDNEQFF. CDR3 nucleotide sequence: TGTGCCAGCTCCATTAGACTAGCGGGAGACAATGAGCAGTTCTTC.

The chain employs TRBV28 and TRBJ2-5; D not certain. Between the trimmed V and J ends, which lost 2 bases and 9 bases, there was a span of 10 bases. CDR1 and CDR2 from the germline V gene are MDHEN and SYDVKM. The CDR3 consists of 12 residues. The CDR3 nucleotides read TGTGCCAGCAGTTTACCTGATTACCCCCAGTACTTC. It specifies CASSLPDYPQYF. Together with reference TRBV28 and TRBJ2-5, the CDR3 gives the full variable domain: DVKVTQSSRYLVKRTGEKVFLECVQDMDHENMFWYRQDPGLGLRLIYFSYDVKMKEKGDIPEGYSVSREKKERFSLILESASTNQTSMYLCASSLPDYPQYFGPGTRLLVL.

The chain recombines TRBV5-1 with TRBJ2-1; TRBD2 matches 10 bases. V lost 1 base, J lost 7 bases, and 14 bases stayed unmatched. Germline V CDR1 and CDR2: SGHRS, YFSETQ. This CDR3 is 18 amino acids long. CDR3 protein: CASSLRGGASGRGNEQFF. The CDR3 DNA is TGCGCCAGCAGCTTGCGCGGCGGGGCTAGCGGGAGAGGTAATGAGCAGTTCTTC.

The chain couples TRBV6-1 to TRBJ2-5; 8 bases align to TRBD1. Germline CDR1 is MNHNS and CDR2 is SASEGT. CDR3 length: 17 amino acids. The junction had 11 bases not matched to a gene; V was cut back by 4 bases and J by 1 base. In nucleotides, the CDR3 is TGTGCCAGCAGTGCGACAGGGGTATACTCCCTCCAAGAGACCCAGTACTTC. Amino acid sequence: CASSATGVYSLQETQYF.

J is TRBJ2-1 and V is TRBV4-2; 7 bases are shared with TRBD2. J was trimmed by 4 bases and V by 1 base; bases with no gene match: 4. The CDR3 has 15 amino acids. From germline, CDR1 is LGHNA and CDR2 YNFKEQ. CDR3 region: CASSQGTSDYNEQFF. The CDR3 region has the DNA TGTGCCAGCAGCCAAGGTACTAGCGATTACAATGAGCAGTTCTTC.

The chain has TRBV4-1 and TRBJ2-1; 8 bases are a match to TRBD2. J lost 0 bases, V lost 0 bases, and 4 bases had no gene match. The CDR3 runs 17 residues. Germline values: CDR1 MGHRA, CDR2 YSYEKL. The CDR3 loop is CASSQDPSGSSYNEQFF. For the CDR3, the DNA is TGCGCCAGCAGCCAAGATCCAAGCGGGAGCTCCTACAATGAGCAGTTCTTC.

CDR3 in DNA: TGTGCCAGCAGCTTTATTCCGGGAAACTATGGCTACACCTTC. Translated, it gives CASSFIPGNYGYTF. The rearrangement joins TRBV5-6 to TRBJ1-2, with D hard to call. The CDR3 is 14 residues long. Between the trimmed V and J ends, which lost 2 bases and 2 bases, there was a span of 10 bases. Germline CDR1 and CDR2: SGHDT and YYEEEE. The variable domain in full, completed from reference TRBV5-6 and TRBJ1-2, reads DAGVTQSPTHLIKTRGQQVTLRCSPKSGHDTVSWYQQALGQGPQFIFQYYEEEERQRGNFPDRFSGHQFPNYSSELNVNALLLGDSALYLCASSFIPGNYGYTFGSGTRLTVV.

CDR3 nucleotide sequence: TGTGCCACCAGCAGAGGGACCCGACCTCCTGAAAAACTGTTTTTT. Translation: CATSRGTRPPEKLFF. The chain carries TRBV15 and TRBJ1-4; D gene unclear. Germline loops: CDR1 LNHNV, CDR2 YYDKDF (reference sequence). Trimming removed 1 base at V and 7 bases at J, with 13 bases between. This CDR3 has 15 amino acids.

The chain recombines TRBV28 with TRBJ2-3; 10 bases are shared with TRBD2. V lost 2 bases and J lost 3; bases outside the gene matches: 8. The germline gives CDR1 MDHEN, CDR2 SYDVKM. The CDR3 loop spans 17 amino acids. The CDR3, as DNA: TGTGCCAGCAGTTTAAAAATAGCGGGAGGAAGGACAGATACGCAGTATTTT. Protein: CASSLKIAGGRTDTQYF.

This clone was recorded only once. The V gene is TRBV13, the J gene TRBJ1-1; no definite D call. The CDR3 runs 14 residues. Germline V gives CDR1 PRHDT, CDR2 FYEKMQ (reference sequence). V was clipped by 4 bases and J by 2 bases, with 11 bases between them. CDR3 protein: CASSYGVGNTEAFF. The CDR3, as DNA: TGTGCCAGCAGCTATGGGGTAGGAAACACTGAAGCTTTCTTT.

The CDR3 sequence: CAGRGPGYTEAFF. CDR3 in DNA: TGTGCCGGGCGGGGGCCTGGGTACACTGAAGCTTTCTTT. The gene calls are TRBV28 and TRBJ1-1, with TRBD1 as a possible D gene (6 bases). Germline V CDR1 and CDR2: MDHEN, SYDVKM. V was trimmed by 11 bases and J by 3 bases, leaving 16 bases between them. The CDR3 is 13 amino acids.

The chain recombines TRBV11-2 with TRBJ2-3; no clear D gene. CDR1 and CDR2 from the germline V gene are SGHAT and FQNNGV. Trimming left V 5 bases short and J 5 bases short, with 17 bases between. This CDR3 is 15 amino acids long. This chain's CDR3 is CASSHIEDGGDTQYF. CDR3 coding DNA: TGTGCCAGCAGCCACATAGAGGACGGCGGAGATACGCAGTATTTT.

In regard to this clone: Other DNA sequences within the sample encode an identical CDR3. The chain recombines TRBV19 with TRBJ2-7; 9 nucleotides line up with TRBD1. From germline, CDR1 is LNHDA and CDR2 SQIVND (reference sequence). This CDR3 comprises 13 residues. J was trimmed by 3 bases and V by 4 bases; bases with no gene match: 1. CDR3 sequence reads: CASSTDRGYEQYF. The CDR3 region has the DNA TGTGCCAGTAGTACGGACAGGGGCTACGAGCAGTACTTC. The entire variable domain, with the rest obtained from reference TRBV19 and TRBJ2-7, is as follows: DGGITQSPKYLFRKEGQNVTLSCEQNLNHDAMYWYRQDPGQGLRLIYYSQIVNDFQKGDIAEGYSVSREKKESFPLTVTSAQKNPTAFYLCASSTDRGYEQYFGPGTRLTVT.

V gene TRBV6-5 combines with J gene TRBJ1-5; the match to TRBD1 covers 8 bases. Unmatched junction bases numbered 4, after V lost 5 bases and J lost 1 base. Germline loops: CDR1 MNHEY, CDR2 SVGAGI. This CDR3 comprises 15 residues. The CDR3 protein is CASSAQGASNQPQHF. CDR3 coding DNA: TGTGCCAGCAGTGCGCAGGGGGCGAGCAATCAGCCCCAGCATTTT.

This clone was found once. This chain joins TRBV5-1 and TRBJ2-7, with 7 bases aligning to TRBD2. Germline CDR1 and CDR2: SGHRS and YFSETQ. Trimming at V came to 1 base and at J to 6 bases, leaving 13 bases not matched to a gene. The CDR3 has 16 amino acids. As DNA, the CDR3 is TGCGCCAGCAGCTTGTGGACGGGGTCGCGGGAGCGCGAGCAGTACTTC. Translation gives CASSLWTGSREREQYF.

The chain uses TRBV18 and TRBJ1-2; D is undetermined. This CDR3 spans 14 amino acids. Germline V lookup: CDR1 KGHSH, CDR2 LQKENI. The V end lost 1 base, the J end lost 3 bases, and 9 bases lay between the germline ends. The CDR3 loop is CASSPLTNYYGYTF. The CDR3 DNA reads TGTGCCAGCTCACCACTAACTAATTACTATGGCTACACCTTC.

This chain joins TRBV25-1 and TRBJ1-1, with TRBD1 identical over 12 bases. Germline CDR1 MGHDK, CDR2 SYGVNS. The ends lost 10 bases at V and 5 bases at J; junction bases unmatched: 5. This CDR3 contains 13 residues. CDR3: CATGTGGRTEAFF. DNA of the CDR3: TGTGCCACTGGGACAGGGGGCAGGACTGAAGCTTTCTTT.

The chain joins TRBV28 to TRBJ2-7; D tentatively fits TRBD1 or TRBD2 (5 bases each). Germline-derived CDR1 and CDR2 are MDHEN and SYDVKM. V lost 5 bases and J 7 bases, leaving 21 bases between the germline ends. CDR3 size: 15 residues. CDR3 DNA: TGTGCCAGCAGTAGTTGGGTCGGGGCCTCGGGGGAGCAGTACTTC. Its protein product is CASSSWVGASGEQYF.

The V call is TRBV7-9, the J call TRBJ2-5, with D unclear. The CDR3 is 12 residues long. V gave up 4 bases and J gave up 4 bases, with 7 bases separating them. Germline V gene sequence: CDR1 SEHNR, CDR2 FQNEAQ (reference sequence). In DNA form, the CDR3 reads TGTGCCAGCAGCTCTATCGGAGAGACCCAGTACTTC. It yields the protein CASSSIGETQYF.

The genes are TRBV9 and TRBJ2-7; 7 bases fit TRBD2. The CDR3 covers 15 residues. Germline CDR1 is SGDLS and CDR2 is YYNGEE. The V segment lost 0 bases and the J segment 3 bases; nucleotides outside the gene matches: 6. Written as DNA, the CDR3 is TGTGCCAGCAGCGTAGGGCTAGCGGAGAGCTACGAGCAGTACTTC. This gives the protein CASSVGLAESYEQYF.

The rearrangement links TRBV19 to TRBJ1-2; 9 bases match TRBD1. This CDR3 contains 15 residues. V lost 5 bases, J lost 2 bases, and 6 bases stayed unmatched. CDR1 LNHDA and CDR2 SQIVND come from the germline V gene (reference sequence). Here the CDR3 reads CASSPGTGKNYGYTF. CDR3 nucleotide sequence: TGTGCCAGTAGTCCCGGGACAGGGAAAAACTATGGCTACACCTTC. Looking up the rest from reference TRBV19 and TRBJ1-2 gives the full variable domain: DGGITQSPKYLFRKEGQNVTLSCEQNLNHDAMYWYRQDPGQGLRLIYYSQIVNDFQKGDIAEGYSVSREKKESFPLTVTSAQKNPTAFYLCASSPGTGKNYGYTFGSGTRLTVV.

CDR3 region: CASSYDGTNTEAFF. In nucleotides, the CDR3 is TGTGCCAGCAGCTATGATGGAACGAACACTGAAGCTTTCTTT. This chain connects TRBV7-9 to TRBJ1-1, with unresolved D. V lost 4 bases and J 1 base, leaving 10 bases between the germline ends. CDR1 is SEHNR, CDR2 FQNEAQ, per germline (reference sequence). The CDR3 loop spans 14 amino acids.

The V gene is TRBV7-7, the J gene TRBJ2-6; D remains unclear. V was cut by 1 base and J by 1 base, with 2 bases left in between. CDR1 and CDR2 from the germline V gene are SSHAT and FNYEAQ (reference sequence). The CDR3 runs to 14 residues. CDR3: CASSLDSGANVLTF. The CDR3 nucleotides read TGTGCCAGCAGCTTAGATTCTGGGGCCAACGTCCTGACTTTC.

The CDR3 reads CASSPTGGVNTGELFF. The CDR3 nucleotides are TGTGCCAGCTCGCCGACAGGGGGCGTAAACACCGGGGAGCTGTTTTTT. The chain recombines TRBV18 with TRBJ2-2; 10 positions agree with TRBD1. Unmatched junction bases numbered 6, after V lost 6 bases and J lost 2 bases. Per the germline V gene, CDR1 is KGHSH and CDR2 is LQKENI. The CDR3 totals 16 residues.

V usage is TRBV25-1 and J usage is TRBJ2-1; D is perhaps TRBD2 (5 bases). This CDR3 has 14 residues. Trimming cost V 0 bases and J 6 bases, with 9 bases left between them. CDR1 MGHDK and CDR2 SYGVNS come from the germline V gene. Here the CDR3 DNA reads TGTGCCAGCAGTGAATATTTTGCGGGCAATGAGCAGTTCTTC. This codes for CASSEYFAGNEQFF.